Included here is one T cell receptor beta chain sequence, with context. These data originate in a study of technical replicates of blood from a handful of donors. The assay was immunoSEQ multiplex PCR, and TCRdb's table has in-frame clones only and misses some. The sample lists about 100,000 clones, 95% occurring once. The CDR3 has 17 residues. V lost 2 bases, J lost 0 bases, and 12 bases lay in between. Germline CDR1 is SGHNT and CDR2 is YYREEE (reference sequence). The V and J genes are TRBV5-4 and TRBJ2-6; D gene ambiguous. The TCR comes from a human donor in good health. Sequencing was performed on T cells isolated from PBMCs. The CDR3: CASSFHSISSGANVLTF. The CDR3 coding sequence is TGTGCCAGCAGCTTCCACAGCATCTCCTCTGGGGCCAACGTCCTGACTTTC.